Following are 30 T cell receptor beta chains from one sample sequenced in a study of radiotherapy plus CTLA-4 blockade in lung cancer. TCRdb's copy holds only in-frame clones and misses some; the assay was immunoSEQ multiplex PCR. The sample lists about 28,000 clones, around 80% seen once, with around 7.5% in the top ten. Source: peripheral blood, taken from a patient treated with radiotherapy plus ipilimumab. These receptor sequences come from a human donor with non-small cell lung cancer who had stable disease on radiotherapy plus ipilimumab.

The chain is built from TRBV9 and TRBJ1-2, with a tentative D call TRBD1 (6 bases). Germline V gives CDR1 SGDLS, CDR2 YYNGEE. The V and J ends lost 0 bases and 4 bases respectively, with 16 bases between them. CDR3 length equals 16 residues. CDR3 region: CASSVDGGQAGYGYTF. In DNA, the CDR3 is TGTGCCAGCAGCGTAGACGGGGGCCAGGCGGGCTATGGCTACACCTTC.

CDR3 sequence: CATTGVSEAFF. CDR3 nucleotides: TGTGCCACCACAGGGGTGAGTGAAGCTTTCTTT. The V call is TRBV10-3, the J call TRBJ1-1; 7 bases are shared with TRBD1. This CDR3 region has 11 residues. From germline, CDR1 is ENHRY and CDR2 SYGVKD. Trimming took 10 bases from V and 7 from J; bases not matched to a gene: 6.

The rearrangement joins TRBV6-5 to TRBJ1-2; D ambiguous. The CDR3 loop spans 13 amino acids. Trimming pared 2 bases from V and 4 bases from J, leaving 8 bases between. The germline V gene has CDR1 MNHEY and CDR2 SVGAGI. The CDR3 region has the DNA TGTGCCAGCAGTTACGACGGCCCCTATGGCTACACCTTC. Its translation is CASSYDGPYGYTF.

In regard to this clone: The junction departs from the called germline gene at one end, perhaps through a read error. The chain carries TRBV28 and TRBJ1-2; D call uncertain. From germline, CDR1 is MDHEN and CDR2 SYDVKM. The CDR3 totals 14 residues. DNA of the CDR3: TGTGCCAGCAGCTCTGATCCAGGCGGATTCGGCTACGCCTTC. Translation gives CASSSDPGGFGYAF.

This clone has a handful of counts. This chain joins TRBV7-9 and TRBJ2-5; D is unresolved. V lost 1 base to trimming and J lost 2 bases, with 14 bases between them. Germline-derived CDR1 and CDR2 are SEHNR and FQNEAQ (reference sequence). The CDR3 has 16 amino acids. CDR3 DNA sequence: TGTGCCAGCAGCTTAGTCGGCCAAAATCTTCAAGAGACCCAGTACTTC. This encodes CASSLVGQNLQETQYF.

A single count supports this clone. The chain combines TRBV7-8 with TRBJ2-7; 9 bases fit TRBD2. Germline trimming cut 3 bases from V and 6 bases from J; bases unmatched to any gene: 3. Germline V gene data show CDR1 as SGHVS and CDR2 as FQNEAQ. The CDR3 covers 13 residues. The CDR3 loop reads CASSFGTSFEQYF. CDR3 coding DNA: TGTGCCAGCAGCTTCGGGACTAGCTTCGAGCAGTACTTC.

The rearrangement joins TRBV11-2 to TRBJ1-1, with D hard to call. V lost 5 bases and J lost 0, with 10 bases in between. CDR1 is SGHAT and CDR2 is FQNNGV in the germline V gene. The CDR3 is 14 residues long. CDR3 residues: CASSKRAVNTEAFF. The CDR3 DNA reads as TGTGCCAGCAGCAAACGGGCAGTGAACACTGAAGCTTTCTTT. Looking up the rest from reference TRBV11-2 and TRBJ1-1 gives the full variable domain: EAGVAQSPRYKIIEKRQSVAFWCNPISGHATLYWYQQILGQGPKLLIQFQNNGVVDDSQLPKDRFSAERLKGVDSTLKIQPAKLEDSAVYLCASSKRAVNTEAFFGQGTRLTVV.

The sample holds one count of this clone. The rearrangement joins TRBV19 to TRBJ1-5; 7 bases agree with TRBD1. Germline-derived CDR1 and CDR2 are LNHDA and SQIVND (reference sequence). CDR3 length: 14 residues. After removal of 6 bases from V and 3 bases from J, the junction contained 5 bases not matched to a gene. The CDR3 DNA is TGTGCCAGTAGACGAACAGGGGACAATCAGCCCCAGCATTTT. It yields the protein CASRRTGDNQPQHF.

The V and J genes are TRBV9 and TRBJ1-4, with 11 bases that match TRBD1. The germline CDR1 and CDR2 sequences are SGDLS and YYNGEE. V gave up 3 bases and J gave up 10 bases; unmatched junction bases: 5. The CDR3 is 14 amino acids. CDR3 in DNA: TGTGCCAGCAGCGCGGACAGGGGGCTAGGAAAACTGTTTTTT. Residues: CASSADRGLGKLFF.

Notes on this clone: One junction end disagrees with the germline gene, perhaps due to a read error. Different DNA sequences within this sample yield the same CDR3. This chain joins TRBV28 and TRBJ1-1; perhaps TRBD1 as D (6 bases). CDR1 MDHEN and CDR2 SYDVKM come from the germline V gene. There are 14 residues in the CDR3. CDR3 in DNA: TGTGCCAGCAGTTCTCAAGGGGGGTACACTGAAGCTTTCTTC. Translated: CASSSQGGYTEAFF.

The chain has TRBV4-3 and TRBJ1-4, with a weak D call TRBD1 (5 bases). This CDR3 is 15 amino acids long. Trimming left V 0 bases short and J 5 bases short, with 10 bases between. CDR1 is LGHNA, CDR2 YSLEER, per germline. CDR3 nucleotide sequence: TGCGCCAGCAGCCAAGATAGCCCAGGGAATGAAAAACTGTTTTTT. This sequence encodes CASSQDSPGNEKLFF.

The chain employs TRBV10-3 and TRBJ1-2; D is possibly TRBD1 (5 bases). V shed 2 bases and J shed 2 bases, with 6 bases lying between them. The germline gives CDR1 ENHRY, CDR2 SYGVKD. The length of the CDR3 is 13 residues. The CDR3 coding sequence is TGTGCCATCAGTGAGGACAGCAACTATGGCTACACCTTC. Amino acid sequence: CAISEDSNYGYTF.

The chain couples TRBV10-3 to TRBJ2-2; the match to TRBD2 covers 10 bases. The CDR3 spans 14 residues. J gave up 6 bases and V 10 bases, and 8 bases lay outside the gene matches. The V gene's germline CDR1 is ENHRY and CDR2 SYGVKD. The CDR3, as DNA: TGTGCCACCACACCTAGCGGGGGATCCGGGGAGCTGTTTTTT. It codes for CATTPSGGSGELFF.

The V gene is TRBV7-2, the J gene TRBJ2-1; D possibly corresponds to TRBD2 (5 bases). Looked up from germline, CDR1 is SGHTA and CDR2 is FQGNSA. Trimming pared 5 bases from V and 0 bases from J, leaving 20 bases between. The CDR3 spans 18 residues. The DNA of the CDR3 is TGTGCCAGCAGCCGTCCCAGCGGAGCAGAGAGCTCCTACAATGAGCAGTTCTTC. It encodes CASSRPSGAESSYNEQFF.

The chain is built from TRBV7-6 and TRBJ2-1; no reliable D call. Germline V gene sequence: CDR1 SGHVS, CDR2 FNYEAQ. This CDR3 is built from 12 residues. V lost 1 base to trimming and J lost 6 bases, with 4 bases between them. DNA for the CDR3: TGTGCCAGCAGCTTAGGAGTCAATGAGCAGTTCTTC. Translation: CASSLGVNEQFF.

The chain employs TRBV9 and TRBJ2-7; the match to TRBD2 covers 9 bases. V was pared by 0 bases and J by 4 bases, with 5 bases of the junction left unmatched. The V gene's germline CDR1 is SGDLS and CDR2 YYNGEE. The CDR3 has 15 residues. The CDR3 coding sequence is TGTGCCAGCAGCGTAGGCGGGGGGGCCTTGTACGAGCAGTACTTC. It yields the protein CASSVGGGALYEQYF.

This rearrangement joins TRBV5-1 to TRBJ2-7, with D perhaps TRBD1 or TRBD2 (5 bases each). Trimming took off 4 bases at V and 6 bases at J, with 14 bases between the two ends. This CDR3 comprises 13 residues. Germline V lookup: CDR1 SGHRS, CDR2 YFSETQ. CDR3 sequence: CASSRDAASEQYF. The CDR3 DNA follows: TGCGCCAGCAGCCGGGACGCCGCTAGCGAGCAGTACTTC.

The genes are TRBV6-5 and TRBJ2-1, with 8 positions matching TRBD1. The CDR3 has 15 amino acids. V lost 11 bases to trimming and J lost 8 bases; unmatched junction nucleotides: 17. The germline CDR1 and CDR2 sequences are MNHEY and SVGAGI. The CDR3 nucleotides read TGTGCCTCATGTCCTGGGCAGGGGGCTAAATATGAGCAGTTCTTC. The encoded protein is CASCPGQGAKYEQFF.

The chain carries TRBV6-1 and TRBJ2-7, with TRBD1 matching over 8 bases. The germline V gene encodes CDR1 MNHNS and CDR2 SASEGT. The CDR3 contains 13 residues. The V and J ends lost 7 bases and 5 bases, in that order; junction bases with no gene match: 7. The CDR3 spells CASNSGQGNEQYF. CDR3 nucleotide sequence: TGTGCCAGCAACTCCGGACAGGGAAACGAGCAGTACTTC.

This chain connects TRBV11-3 to TRBJ1-3, with D hard to call. The germline V gene has CDR1 SGHNT and CDR2 YENEEA. Deletions cut 5 bases from V and 4 bases from J, with 6 bases between. The CDR3 runs 12 residues. The CDR3 nucleotides are TGTGCCAGCAGCCCGGAGGGAAACACCATATATTTT. This encodes CASSPEGNTIYF.

This clone was seen more than once but under ten times. The chain recombines TRBV6-5 with TRBJ1-3, with TRBD1 as a possible D gene (6 bases). V dropped 7 bases and J dropped 4 bases, with 17 bases sitting between them. Germline V CDR1 and CDR2: MNHEY, SVGAGI. This CDR3 has 15 residues. This CDR3 is CASKQGRIRGNTIYF. CDR3 nucleotide sequence: TGTGCCAGCAAACAGGGAAGGATTAGGGGAAACACCATATATTTT.

This clone was found a few times. The CDR3 DNA reads TGTGCCTGGAGTGTGGGGGGATACGGAAACACCATATATTTT. Protein product: CAWSVGGYGNTIYF. The chain has TRBV30 and TRBJ1-3; D is possibly TRBD1 (5 bases). The V end was cut by 0 bases, the J end by 4 bases, with 10 bases between. This CDR3 is 14 amino acids long. The germline V gene has CDR1 GTSNPN and CDR2 SVGIG (reference sequence).

This chain links TRBV5-1 with TRBJ2-4; TRBD2 aligns across 14 bases. The V gene end was trimmed by 3 bases and the J gene end by 8 bases; junction bases not matched to a gene: 7. This CDR3 is built from 16 residues. The germline V gene encodes CDR1 SGHRS and CDR2 YFSETQ. CDR3 amino acids: CASSYTGLAGGDIQYF. The CDR3 region has the DNA TGCGCCAGCAGCTATACCGGACTAGCGGGGGGCGACATTCAGTACTTC.

The chain employs TRBV27 and TRBJ1-4; D is undetermined. V was trimmed by 5 bases and J by 0 bases, leaving 10 bases between them. The CDR3 has 15 amino acids. Germline-derived CDR1 and CDR2 are MNHEY and SMNVEV (reference sequence). The CDR3 region is CASSMREATNEKLFF. DNA of the CDR3: TGTGCCAGCAGTATGAGGGAGGCAACTAATGAAAAACTGTTTTTT.

This rearrangement joins TRBV7-9 to TRBJ1-1, with D unresolved. The germline gives CDR1 SEHNR, CDR2 FQNEAQ (reference sequence). The CDR3 loop spans 14 amino acids. V shed 0 bases and J shed 1 base, with 6 bases lying between them. Written as DNA, the CDR3 is TGTGCCAGCAGCTTAGCATGGGAGAACACTGAAGCTTTCTTT. Amino acid sequence: CASSLAWENTEAFF.

This clone was seen just once. CDR3 in amino acids: CASSIRGTGSYTF. CDR3 nucleotides: TGTGCCAGTAGTATTAGGGGGACAGGGAGCTACACCTTC. The genes are TRBV19 and TRBJ1-2; 9 bases agree with TRBD1. Germline V gene lookup returns CDR1 LNHDA and CDR2 SQIVND (reference sequence). Trimming cost V 3 bases and J 9 bases; bases outside gene matches: 5. This CDR3 has 13 residues.

This chain joins TRBV2 and TRBJ1-2; unclear D gene. Per germline, CDR1 SNHLY and CDR2 FYNNEI. V dropped 6 bases and J dropped 4 bases, with 15 bases sitting between them. The CDR3 extends over 14 amino acids. CDR3 sequence (DNA): TGTGCCAGCAGGCTCTCGGGAACAGTCTATGGCTACACCTTC. Protein sequence: CASRLSGTVYGYTF. Full variable domain (missing parts from reference TRBV2 and TRBJ1-2): EPEVTQTPSHQVTQMGQEVILRCVPISNHLYFYWYRQILGQKVEFLVSFYNNEISEKSEIFDDQFSVERPDGSNFTLKIRSTKLEDSAMYFCASRLSGTVYGYTFGSGTRLTVV.

V and J are TRBV28 and TRBJ1-2, with 7 bases aligning to TRBD1. CDR3 length: 15 residues. V lost 0 bases and J lost 5; bases outside the gene matches: 6. Germline-derived CDR1 and CDR2 are MDHEN and SYDVKM. The CDR3 is CASSLWDRHEYGYTF. For the CDR3, the DNA is TGTGCCAGCAGTTTATGGGACAGGCATGAGTATGGCTACACCTTC.

This clone was seen once. The V gene is TRBV7-7, the J gene TRBJ2-5; tentatively, D is TRBD1 or TRBD2 (5 bases each). The CDR3 runs 16 residues. Trimming cost V 5 bases and J 4 bases, with 20 bases left between them. Germline V gene sequence: CDR1 SSHAT, CDR2 FNYEAQ (reference sequence). For the CDR3, the DNA is TGTGCCAGCAGCCTAAATAGAGGGCAGGGAATAGAGACCCAGTACTTC. It is translated as CASSLNRGQGIETQYF.

V and J are TRBV19 and TRBJ1-2; D is unresolved. Germline CDR1 and CDR2: LNHDA and SQIVND (reference sequence). V lost 7 bases and J lost 5, with 17 bases in between. The CDR3 is 14 residues long. The CDR3 DNA reads TGTGCCAGTAATCCCCTCGGCAGGCCTTATGGCTACACCTTC. It translates to CASNPLGRPYGYTF.